This T cell receptor beta chain was observed in a study of shared clonotypes between healthy human individuals. TCRdb's table, derived via immunoSEQ multiplex PCR, lists solely in-frame clones and lacks some. The sample lists more than 500,000 clones; approximately 95% were seen once. Notes on the study in general: The study generally estimated greater richness for naive than memory subsets.

As concerns this clone: Its cognate antigen is unknown.

The clonotype was recovered from a woman aged 25 to 39 in good health. Material for sequencing was naive CD4+ T cells sorted from blood. Documented subset: CD45RA+ positively selected.

Here the CDR3 DNA reads TGTGCCAGCAGCTTACCCCGGAACGCCCAGTACTTC. Translated, it gives CASSLPRNAQYF. This rearrangement joins TRBV7-9 to TRBJ2-5; D is ambiguous. This CDR3 region has 12 residues. The germline V gene has CDR1 SEHNR and CDR2 FQNEAQ (reference sequence). V was trimmed by 2 bases and J by 9 bases, leaving 10 bases between them.